This T cell receptor (beta chain) was recorded in a study of blood T cells in healthy people across ages. The study, taken as a whole, reports: Whereas aged donors had fewer naive CD4+ cells, long-lived donors had more of them and higher diversity. One million T cells yielded diversity estimates that were considered underestimates.

Details on this clonotype: Antigen unknown. An end of the junction differs from the germline gene, which may be a read error.

Germline values: CDR1 MNHEY, CDR2 SVGAGI. This CDR3 spans 13 amino acids. A second PCR, run for about 7 to 11 cycles, used a sample-barcoded 5' primer plus a J-beta primer mix. Individual samples furnished no less than 3 million CDR3-containing paired-end reads apiece. TCRdb ran MiXCR on the 5' RACE reads and lists one entry per CDR3 protein. The repertoire holds about 680,000 distinct CDR3 sequences, with over 45% as singletons. Input material: blood. This clonotype was sampled from a woman aged 55-70 years in good health. The chain links TRBV6-5 to TRBJ2-1, with D possibly matching TRBD2 (5 bases). Here the CDR3 DNA reads TGTGCCGGCAGTGACTCTAGAGCGGATGAGCAGTTCTTT. Its protein product is CAGSDSRADEQFF.